This T cell receptor beta chain was recorded in a study of shared clonotypes between healthy human individuals. V shed 2 bases, J shed 8 bases, and the junction held 10 bases outside the gene matches. Germline loops: CDR1 MNHEY, CDR2 SMNVEV (reference sequence). The CDR3 consists of 15 residues. Notes on this clone: What it binds is not known.

Splitting of each subset's genomic DNA was done evenly across several immunoSEQ plates. Generated by immunoSEQ multiplex PCR, the TCRdb table keeps only in-frame clones and is missing some. Found here are 2 million to 2.5 million clones, 93% of them singletons; the top ten hold around 0.37%. Study-wide findings and caveats: Only blood samples were collected, and tissue repertoires likely differ.

Sequenced material: naive CD4+ T cells from PBMCs. Indicated subset: CD45RA+ positively selected. This sequence was found in a man in his late teens or twenties in good health. Some clones in this sample may be carry-over from other donors' samples. The J gene is TRBJ1-2, the V gene TRBV27, with TRBD1 matching over 8 bases. The CDR3: CASSLTGQGARGYTF. DNA of the CDR3: TGTGCCAGCAGTTTAACGGGGCAGGGGGCCCGCGGCTACACCTTC.